Listed below are T cell receptor beta chains from one sample, sequenced in a study of response to subunit inactivated influenza vaccine. Via MiXCR, TCRdb re-called the RT-PCR reads, giving one row per CDR3 protein. The profile shows about 160,000 distinct CDR3 sequences, around 9.9% of them singletons. Sequenced here: non-naive T cells sorted from PBMCs, sampled 45 days after vaccination. Receptors originate from a man aged 50-60 years who received an inactivated influenza vaccine. Both conserved end residues are part of each CDR3. D genes are given only for firm matches. Clone size appears in some rows only: once, few, many, or a class for an expanded clone.

J	V	D	size	CDR3	DNA
TRBJ2-2	TRBV28	-	-	CASTFGHPNTGELFF	TGTGCCAGCACCTTCGGACACCCGAACACCGGGGAGCTGTTTTTT
TRBJ2-3	TRBV7-9	TRBD2	few	CASSLGASGSADTQYF	TGTGCCAGCAGCTTAGGGGCTAGCGGGAGTGCAGATACGCAGTATTTT
TRBJ2-7	TRBV5-1	-	many	CASSSAPTYEQYF	TGCGCCAGCAGCTCCGCCCCCACCTACGAGCAGTACTTC
TRBJ1-5	TRBV7-2	TRBD1	many	CASTSGGYNQPQHF	TGTGCCAGCACCTCAGGGGGCTACAATCAGCCCCAGCATTTT
TRBJ1-5	TRBV4-1	-	many	CASSPRTDYSNQPQHF	TGCGCCAGCAGCCCCCGGACCGATTATAGCAATCAGCCCCAGCATTTT
TRBJ1-2	TRBV9	-	few	CASSATDKARIRGF	TGTGCCAGCAGCGCCACCGACAAGGCTCGTATAAGAGGCTTC
TRBJ2-3	TRBV6-5	TRBD1	-	CASSYSRTGVGDTQYF	TGTGCCAGCAGTTACTCGCGGACAGGGGTAGGAGATACGCAGTATTTT
TRBJ2-1	TRBV5-1	TRBD2	-	CASSPSGGLTYNEQFF	TGCGCCAGCAGCCCTAGCGGGGGGTTAACCTACAATGAGCAGTTCTTC
TRBJ2-5	TRBV6-2/TRBV6-3	-	few	CASRRGLSETQYF	TGTGCCAGCAGGAGGGGTTTATCAGAGACCCAGTACTTC
TRBJ2-7	TRBV7-9	TRBD1	-	CASSLTGGYYEQYF	TGTGCCAGCAGCTTAACAGGGGGATACTACGAGCAGTACTTC
TRBJ2-3	TRBV7-2	TRBD2	-	CASSLGRGGALDTQYF	TGTGCCAGCAGCTTAGGTCGCGGGGGGGCATTAGATACGCAGTATTTT
TRBJ2-7	TRBV5-1	-	many	CASSPGPDSYEQYF	TGCGCCAGCAGCCCCGGGCCCGACTCCTACGAGCAGTACTTC
TRBJ2-1	TRBV11-2	-	many	CASSLENLRRGEQFF	TGTGCCAGCAGCTTAGAAAACCTGCGCAGGGGAGAGCAGTTCTTC
TRBJ2-1	TRBV20-1	TRBD2	-	CSATMTSGSYNEQFF	TGCAGTGCTACCATGACTAGCGGGAGTTACAATGAGCAGTTCTTC
TRBJ2-7	TRBV7-2	-	many	CASSFSYEQYF	TGTGCCAGCAGTTTCTCCTACGAGCAGTACTTC
TRBJ2-3	TRBV7-2	-	-	CASSPRAGSDTQYF	TGTGCCAGCAGCCCTAGGGCGGGGTCAGATACGCAGTATTTT
TRBJ2-1	TRBV7-9	TRBD1	-	CASSSGQGQYNEQFF	TGTGCCAGCAGCTCCGGACAGGGGCAGTACAATGAGCAGTTCTTC
TRBJ1-2	TRBV5-1	-	many	CASSWDRDYGYTF	TGCGCCAGCAGCTGGGACCGCGACTATGGCTACACCTTC
TRBJ2-1	TRBV28	-	few	CATLREPPYNEQFF	TGTGCCACCCTCAGGGAGCCCCCCTACAATGAGCAGTTCTTC
TRBJ2-3	TRBV7-8	-	few	CASSRHGDFGTRTDTQYF	TGTGCCAGCAGCCGCCACGGAGATTTCGGGACAAGGACAGATACGCAGTATTTT
TRBJ2-1	TRBV20-1	TRBD2	-	CSAIAAGGTNEQFF	TGCAGTGCTATCGCCGCGGGAGGGACTAATGAGCAGTTCTTC
TRBJ2-2	TRBV12-3/TRBV12-4	-	-	CASSLTDPGELFF	TGTGCCAGCAGCCTAACGGATCCCGGGGAGCTGTTTTTT
TRBJ2-3	TRBV19	TRBD2	few	CASSRLAGDRTDTQYF	TGTGCCAGTAGTCGACTAGCGGGGGACCGCACAGATACGCAGTATTTT
TRBJ1-5	TRBV12-3/TRBV12-4	TRBD1	-	CASSADRGIQPQHF	TGTGCCAGCAGTGCGGACAGGGGGATTCAGCCCCAGCATTTT
TRBJ2-1	TRBV7-9	TRBD2	-	CASSRTSGGEVQFF	TGTGCCAGCAGCCGGACTAGCGGGGGAGAGGTGCAGTTCTTC
TRBJ2-7	TRBV6-1	TRBD1	few	CASRSRGGTGHYEQYF	TGTGCCAGCAGATCAAGGGGAGGGACAGGGCACTACGAGCAGTACTTC
TRBJ1-5	TRBV6-2/TRBV6-3	-	-	CASSYQEGDVRPQHF	TGTGCCAGCAGTTACCAGGAGGGGGACGTTCGGCCCCAGCATTTT
TRBJ2-1	TRBV2	-	many	CASSQLQKSYNEQFF	TGTGCCAGCAGTCAACTACAAAAATCCTACAATGAGCAGTTCTTC
TRBJ2-5	TRBV6-2/TRBV6-3	-	-	CASSDPGAGGKTQYF	TGTGCCAGCAGCGACCCGGGAGCAGGCGGAAAGACCCAGTACTTC
TRBJ1-5	TRBV20-1	-	few	CSARVGRGGSGDQPQHF	TGCAGTGCTAGAGTCGGCAGGGGTGGGTCAGGAGATCAGCCCCAGCATTTT
TRBJ2-3	TRBV9	-	few	CASSVAYPTDTQYF	TGTGCCAGCAGCGTAGCGTACCCCACAGATACGCAGTATTTT
TRBJ2-7	TRBV3-1	-	-	CASSPRAGTPRRYEQYF	TGTGCCAGCAGTCCAAGGGCCGGCACACCAAGGAGGTACGAGCAGTACTTC
TRBJ2-1	TRBV12-3/TRBV12-4	TRBD2	few	CASRSGWEGSSYNEQFF	TGTGCCAGCAGATCAGGGTGGGAGGGATCGAGCTACAATGAGCAGTTCTTC
TRBJ2-7	TRBV28	TRBD1	many	CASSRTGAGEQYF	TGTGCCAGCAGCCGGACAGGGGCAGGGGAGCAGTACTTC
TRBJ2-7	TRBV4-3	TRBD2	many	CASSQDLGRGSSYEQYF	TGCGCCAGCAGCCAAGATCTGGGGCGGGGGTCCTCCTACGAGCAGTACTTC
TRBJ2-3	TRBV7-2	-	-	CASSITGPDTQYF	TGTGCCAGCAGCATCACAGGGCCAGATACGCAGTATTTT
TRBJ2-1	TRBV11-3	-	many	CASSSDGPYNEQFF	TGTGCCAGCAGCTCGGACGGACCCTACAATGAGCAGTTCTTC
TRBJ1-2	TRBV28	TRBD1	once	CASSTTGGEVGYTF	TGTGCCAGCAGCACGACAGGGGGCGAGGTTGGCTACACCTTC
TRBJ2-7	TRBV20-1	TRBD1	-	CSARDKNRGYYEQYF	TGCAGTGCTAGAGATAAAAACAGGGGCTACTACGAGCAGTACTTC
TRBJ1-4	TRBV6-5	-	-	CASSVWGEKLFF	TGTGCCAGCAGTGTGTGGGGTGAAAAACTGTTTTTT
TRBJ2-7	TRBV20-1	TRBD2	many	CSARWTSGGYEQYF	TGCAGTGCTCGTTGGACTAGCGGTGGCTACGAGCAGTACTTC
TRBJ2-1	TRBV20-1	TRBD2	-	CSAISGSYEQFF	TGCAGTGCTATAAGCGGGAGCTATGAGCAGTTCTTC
TRBJ2-7	TRBV28	TRBD1	-	CASSLLFAGGQSYEQYF	TGTGCCAGCAGTTTATTATTTGCAGGGGGCCAGTCCTACGAGCAGTACTTC
TRBJ2-1	TRBV7-9	-	-	CASSGGVHNEQFF	TGTGCCAGCAGCGGAGGTGTCCACAATGAGCAGTTCTTC
TRBJ2-6	TRBV6-2/TRBV6-3	-	many	CASSYSSGYGANVLTF	TGTGCCAGCAGTTACTCGAGCGGGTACGGGGCCAACGTCCTGACTTTC
TRBJ1-3	TRBV4-2	-	few	CASSQEYRGTHSGNTIYF	TGTGCCAGCAGCCAAGAATATCGAGGTACACACTCTGGAAACACCATATATTTT